This T cell receptor (beta chain) originates from a study of shared clonotypes between healthy human individuals. Selected positively for CCR7 and CD45RO-negative, naive CD8 cells excluded terminally differentiated effector memory CD45RA+ cells. The length of the CDR3 is 15 residues. Trimming removed 1 base from V and 3 bases from J; junction bases left unmatched: 5. Germline CDR1 and CDR2: SGHAT and FQNNGV. The assay was immunoSEQ multiplex PCR, and TCRdb's table has in-frame clones only and misses some. The sample lists approximately 1.9 million clones, about 94% occurring once. Specimen: naive CD8+ T cells from PBMCs. This TCR came from a man younger than 35 in good health. Some clones in this sample may be carry-over from other donors' samples. This chain links TRBV11-2 with TRBJ2-7, with TRBD2 matching 8 bases. The CDR3 region has the DNA TGTGCCAGCAGCTTAGGAAGTCTAGCGGGCTACGAGCAGTACTTC. Protein: CASSLGSLAGYEQYF. Based on the CDR3 plus reference TRBV11-2 and TRBJ2-7, the full variable domain is EAGVAQSPRYKIIEKRQSVAFWCNPISGHATLYWYQQILGQGPKLLIQFQNNGVVDDSQLPKDRFSAERLKGVDSTLKIQPAKLEDSAVYLCASSLGSLAGYEQYFGPGTRLTVT.